This TCR beta chain was obtained from a study of blood T cell repertoires in COVID-19 (TCRdb year 2020). Some background on the complete study: Samples covering the acute and convalescent phases of COVID-19 were provided by collaborators in the United States, Italy and Spain. The samples were drawn from two sources: the first 160 participants of the ongoing ImmuneRACE study, and 1,254 subjects contributed by 6 global collaborators. Where HLA class I and class II types were available, the types were taken from metadata supplied by the sample provider, not from assay-based typing. The repertoires were released in a freely available public database meant as a resource for research on the immune response to SARS-CoV-2. The prospective study material was composed of cDNA or gDNA derived from T cells, B-cell-depleted T cells, or PBMCs. Sample metadata almost always included a de-identified subject ID, COVID-19 status, age in years and sex. Deeply sampled blood TCRbeta repertoires from subjects exposed to, actively infected with, or recovered from COVID-19 were included in the dataset. On the study overall, not on this receptor specifically: The amount of clinical and demographic metadata varied by source and participant and was provided uncurated.

TCRbeta CDR3 regions were amplified from genomic DNA using the immunoSEQ Assay, a bias-controlled multiplex PCR. In the source study's methods: Nucleated cell counts per sample were estimated from amplification of reference gene primers within the assay. Sequence reads were collapsed and filtered to measure the absolute abundance of every unique TCRbeta CDR3 rearrangement. For each sample, productive Simpson clonality was calculated by taking the square root of Simpson's diversity index across productive rearrangements. TCRdb holds this immuneACCESS table with in-frame rearrangements only. Some clones are missing; in checked studies, unresolved V genes explain under half, and the rest has no known cause. D and trimming were read from the DNA, whereas the V and J calls and clone size are those reported in that table. The sample table contains approximately 220,000 clones; only one count was recorded for over 85% of them. Jointly, the top ten make up roughly 4% of the sample.

This clone appeared once. Its antigen is not yet known. There are no base qualities to consult, and no much larger clone falls within one base. In the prospective study, participants were roughly 18 to 95 years old, resided in 20 to 30 geographic areas of the United States, and were enrolled through a virtual design. To assign participants to cohorts, the prospective study relied on clinical history that participants themselves reported in a screening survey and a study questionnaire. In the prospective study, whole blood, serum and a nasopharyngeal or oropharyngeal swab were collected from each participant by mobile phlebotomists. Participants in the prospective study had the option to provide additional blood draws and questionnaires over a 2-month period. Before DNA extraction, prospective study blood samples were shipped either frozen or at room temperature. The CDR3, cysteine through phenylalanine, is 15 amino acids long. Only the CDR3 part of the read is kept: 45 bases, read in frame from the first base. V is trimmed back by 1 base and J by 8 bases, and the junction contains 2 bases that no gene match accounts for. Looking up the germline V gene yields CDR1 SGHTA and CDR2 FQGNSA.

In this chain, TRBV7-2 is recombined with TRBJ2-1; 13 junctional bases match TRBD2. The receptor's source is a woman aged 25 to 39 with acute COVID-19. Sequenced: PBMCs or T cells enriched from blood (not recorded which). The CDR3 region has the sequence CASSLELAGGYEQFF. The nucleotide sequence reads as follows: TGTGCCAGCAGCTTAGAACTAGCGGGGGGGTATGAGCAGTTCTTC.